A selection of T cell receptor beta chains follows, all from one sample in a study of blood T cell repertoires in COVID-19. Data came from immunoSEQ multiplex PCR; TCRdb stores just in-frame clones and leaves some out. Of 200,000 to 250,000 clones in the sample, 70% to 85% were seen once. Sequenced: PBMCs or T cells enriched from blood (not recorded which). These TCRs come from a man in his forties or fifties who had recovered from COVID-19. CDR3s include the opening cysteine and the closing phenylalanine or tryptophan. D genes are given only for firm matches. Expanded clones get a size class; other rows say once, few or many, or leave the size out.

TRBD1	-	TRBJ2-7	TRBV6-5	CASSTDRGSYEQYF	TGTGCCAGCAGTACGGACAGGGGGTCCTACGAGCAGTACTTC
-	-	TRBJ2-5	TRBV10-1	CASSDNQETQYF	TGCGCCAGCAGTGATAACCAAGAGACCCAGTACTTC
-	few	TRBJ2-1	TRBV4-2	CASSPPGGLGPNEQFF	TGTGCCAGCAGCCCCCCAGGGGGACTAGGCCCCAATGAGCAGTTCTTC
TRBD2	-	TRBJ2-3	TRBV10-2	CAAKENGRLAGADTQYF	TGCGCCGCTAAGGAGAATGGTCGACTAGCGGGGGCAGATACGCAGTATTTT
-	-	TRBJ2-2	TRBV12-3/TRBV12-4	CASSQGSGELFF	TGTGCCAGCAGCCAGGGATCCGGAGAGCTGTTTTTT
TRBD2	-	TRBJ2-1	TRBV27	CASSPPARGGYNEQFF	TGTGCCAGCAGTCCTCCCGCTCGGGGGGGCTACAATGAGCAGTTCTTC
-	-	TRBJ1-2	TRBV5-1	CASSFAGNNYGYTF	TGCGCCAGCAGCTTTGCAGGGAATAACTATGGCTACACCTTC
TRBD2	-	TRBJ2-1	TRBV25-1	CASRDQAGGYNEQFF	TGTGCCAGCAGGGACCAAGCGGGAGGTTACAATGAGCAGTTCTTC
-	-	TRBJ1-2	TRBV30	CAWSLLRGYTF	TGTGCCTGGAGCCTTTTGCGGGGCTACACCTTC
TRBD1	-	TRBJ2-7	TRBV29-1	CSVCPGQTNNYEQYF	TGCAGCGTTTGCCCGGGACAGACAAACAACTACGAGCAGTACTTC
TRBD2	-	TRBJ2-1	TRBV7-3	CASSLLGGAHPNEQFF	TGTGCCAGCAGCTTACTCGGGGGGGCTCACCCTAATGAGCAGTTCTTC
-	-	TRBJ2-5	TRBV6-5	CASSYSPRVQETQYF	TGTGCCAGCAGTTACTCGCCCAGGGTCCAAGAGACCCAGTACTTC
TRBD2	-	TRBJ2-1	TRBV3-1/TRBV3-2	CASSFFAGATYNEQFF	TGTGCCAGCAGCTTTTTCGCGGGAGCGACCTACAATGAGCAGTTCTTC
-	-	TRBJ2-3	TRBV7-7	CASSTNVADTQYF	TGTGCCAGCAGCACCAACGTAGCAGATACGCAGTATTTT
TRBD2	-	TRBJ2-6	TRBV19	CASRPYAGDSGANVLTF	TGTGCCAGTAGACCCTACGCGGGGGACTCTGGGGCCAACGTCCTGACTTTC
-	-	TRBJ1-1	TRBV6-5	CASSPTMNTEAFF	TGTGCCAGCAGCCCCACAATGAACACTGAAGCTTTCTTT
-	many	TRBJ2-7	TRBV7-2	CASSTEDGSEQYF	TGTGCCAGCAGCACCGAGGACGGGAGCGAGCAGTACTTC
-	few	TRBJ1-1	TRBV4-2	CASSQDREPPDEAFF	TGTGCCAGCAGCCAAGATCGGGAGCCGCCAGATGAAGCTTTCTTT
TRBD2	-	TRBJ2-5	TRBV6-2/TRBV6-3	CASSHPLLAEAAAQYF	TGTGCCAGCAGTCACCCCTTACTAGCGGAAGCCGCGGCCCAGTACTTC
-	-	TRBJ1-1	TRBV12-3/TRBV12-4	CASSSTGIQAFF	TGTGCCAGCAGTAGTACAGGGATACAGGCTTTCTTT
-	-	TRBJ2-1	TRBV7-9	CASSLDGGLRRNEQFF	TGTGCCAGCAGCTTAGATGGGGGACTCCGCAGGAATGAGCAGTTCTTC
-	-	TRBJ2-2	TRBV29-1	CSVVTHTNTGELFF	TGCAGCGTTGTAACACATACGAACACCGGGGAGCTGTTTTTT
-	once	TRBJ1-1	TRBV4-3	CASSQDWRGIGLNTEAFF	TGCGCCAGCAGCCAAGATTGGCGGGGGATCGGTCTCAACACTGAAGCTTTCTTT
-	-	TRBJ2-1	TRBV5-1	CASSLSVSPYNEQFF	TGCGCCAGCAGCTTGTCAGTATCACCTTACAATGAGCAGTTCTTC
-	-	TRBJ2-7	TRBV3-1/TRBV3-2	CASSPNAVYEQYF	TGTGCCAGCAGCCCAAACGCGGTCTACGAGCAGTACTTC
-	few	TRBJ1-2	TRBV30	CAWSLTNYGYTF	TGTGCCTGGAGTCTAACTAACTATGGCTACACCTTC
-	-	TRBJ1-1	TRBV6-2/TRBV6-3	CASSYARQPMNTEAFF	TGTGCCAGCAGTTACGCTAGACAGCCCATGAACACTGAAGCTTTCTTT
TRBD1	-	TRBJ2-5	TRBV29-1	CSVRGQGGGFTQYF	TGCAGCGTCAGAGGACAGGGCGGTGGGTTTACCCAGTACTTC
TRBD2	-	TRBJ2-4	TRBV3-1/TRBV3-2	CATSGGFKNIQYF	TGCGCAACTAGCGGGGGGTTCAAAAACATTCAGTACTTC
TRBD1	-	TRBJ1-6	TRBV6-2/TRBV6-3	CASSFIDRVYNSPLHF	TGTGCCAGCAGTTTTATCGACAGGGTATATAATTCACCCCTCCACTTT
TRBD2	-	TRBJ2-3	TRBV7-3	CASSPRTSGRVADTQYF	TGTGCCAGCAGCCCTCGGACTAGCGGGAGAGTCGCAGATACGCAGTATTTT
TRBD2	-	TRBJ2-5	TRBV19	CASSMRTSGDQETQYF	TGTGCCAGTAGTATGAGGACTAGCGGGGACCAAGAGACCCAGTACTTC
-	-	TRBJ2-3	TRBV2	CASRERAASTDTQYF	TGTGCCAGCAGGGAGCGGGCTGCTAGCACAGATACGCAGTATTTT
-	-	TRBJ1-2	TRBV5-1	CASSSYAFRGSYGYTF	TGCGCCAGCAGCTCCTACGCCTTCCGGGGGTCCTATGGCTACACCTTC
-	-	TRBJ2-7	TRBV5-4	CASSRSGSTYEQYF	TGTGCCAGCAGCCGGTCCGGGAGTACCTACGAGCAGTACTTC
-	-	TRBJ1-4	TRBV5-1	CASSLSQWEVDKLFF	TGCGCCAGCAGCCTTTCACAGTGGGAGGTTGACAAACTGTTTTTT
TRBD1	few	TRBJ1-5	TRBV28	CASSPYGGQSSNQPQHF	TGTGCCAGCAGCCCGTATGGGGGACAGTCTAGCAATCAGCCCCAGCATTTT
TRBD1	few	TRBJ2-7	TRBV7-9	CASSLRPTGTGNEQYF	TGTGCCAGCAGCCTGCGTCCCACCGGGACAGGGAACGAGCAGTACTTC
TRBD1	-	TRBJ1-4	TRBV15	CATSRSPGQPNEKLFF	TGTGCCACCAGCAGATCACCGGGACAGCCAAATGAAAAACTGTTTTTT
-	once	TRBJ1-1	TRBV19	CATQFDRTTEAFF	TGTGCCACCCAATTCGACAGGACCACTGAAGCTTTCTTT
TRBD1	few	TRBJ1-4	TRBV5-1	CASSLAGGTVNEKLFF	TGCGCCAGCAGCTTGGCCGGAGGGACAGTCAATGAAAAACTGTTTTTT
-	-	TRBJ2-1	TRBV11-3	CASSSGPAGNEQFF	TGTGCCAGCAGCTCTGGACCGGCGGGCAATGAGCAGTTCTTC
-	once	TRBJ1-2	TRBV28	CASSWLAYGYTF	TGTGCCAGCAGTTGGCTGGCCTATGGCTACACCTTC
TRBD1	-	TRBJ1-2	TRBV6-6	CASSYGTDYGYTF	TGTGCCAGCAGTTACGGGACAGATTATGGCTACACCTTC
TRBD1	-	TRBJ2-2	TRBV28	CASFDRANTGELFF	TGTGCCAGCTTTGACAGGGCGAACACCGGGGAGCTGTTTTTT
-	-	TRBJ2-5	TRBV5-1	CASSLGESRETQYF	TGCGCCAGCAGCTTGGGAGAGAGCAGGGAGACCCAGTACTTC
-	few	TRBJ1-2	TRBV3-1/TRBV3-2	CASSPRGSLNYGYTF	TGTGCCAGCAGCCCTCGTGGGAGCCTTAACTATGGCTACACCTTC
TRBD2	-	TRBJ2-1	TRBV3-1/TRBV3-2	CASSQIAGVKSNEQFF	TGTGCCAGCAGCCAGATAGCGGGAGTTAAGTCCAATGAGCAGTTCTTC
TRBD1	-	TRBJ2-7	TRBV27	CASSEPGTGSYEQYF	TGTGCCAGCAGTGAACCCGGGACAGGGAGCTACGAGCAGTACTTC
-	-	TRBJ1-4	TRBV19	CASSSWSGVEKLFF	TGTGCCAGTAGTTCCTGGTCCGGGGTTGAAAAACTGTTTTTT
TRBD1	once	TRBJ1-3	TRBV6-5	CASRWGQGGGNTIYF	TGTGCCAGCAGATGGGGACAGGGCGGTGGAAACACCATATATTTT
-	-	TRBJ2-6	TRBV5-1	CASSLSSGANVLTF	TGCGCCAGCAGCCTGAGCTCTGGGGCCAACGTCCTGACTTTC
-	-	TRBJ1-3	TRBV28	CASSFGDAGNTIYF	TGTGCCAGCAGTTTCGGGGATGCTGGAAACACCATATATTTT
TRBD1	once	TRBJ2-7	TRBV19	CASTTTGGGNEQYF	TGTGCCAGTACTACGACAGGGGGAGGCAACGAGCAGTACTTC
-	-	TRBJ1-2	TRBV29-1	CSVEEVSTDFGYGYTF	TGCAGCGTTGAAGAAGTTAGCACGGATTTCGGGTATGGCTACACCTTC